This TCR beta chain was recorded in a study of beta chain features in type 1 diabetes. Points from the study as a whole: Across patients, naive, central memory and Treg TCRB repertoires exhibited apparently greater similarity than was observed across healthy donors. All four CD4+ subsets of Type 1 diabetes patients contained TCRB CDR3s that were moderately but significantly shorter.

All of the isolated RNA was reverse transcribed, so expressed TCRB transcripts were sequenced. The method was immunoSEQ multiplex PCR; TCRdb's version includes in-frame clones alone and lacks a portion of them. The sample has 300,000 or so clones; about 13% are singletons. Germline V gene sequence: CDR1 MGHRA, CDR2 YSYEKL. The CDR3 has 15 amino acids. Trimming took off 0 bases at V and 3 bases at J, with 11 bases between the two ends. Remarks on this clone: Its specificity is not known.

This sequence joins TRBV4-1 and TRBJ1-1; D perhaps matches TRBD1 (5 bases). This receptor was taken from a woman aged 18-29 years with type 1 diabetes. Material: naive CD4+ T cells from blood. DNA for the CDR3: TGCGCCAGCAGCCAAGAGGGCCAGGGTTACACTGAAGCTTTCTTT. Amino acids: CASSQEGQGYTEAFF.